This T cell receptor beta chain was identified during a study of blood T cell repertoires in COVID-19. Allocation to cohorts depended on clinical history reported by the participants. All recovered Cohort 3 donors got two negative PCRs, got clearance, or saw symptom resolution. How the authors handled the data: By means of reference gene primer amplification, nucleated cell counts were estimated. This table comes from immunoSEQ multiplex PCR, and its TCRdb copy is limited to in-frame clones, with some not included. V, J and clone size are taken as reported in that table, and D and trimming were inferred from the DNA itself. This sample has roughly 250,000 clones, with 70% to 90% found just once. A single count supports this clone. The V end lost 2 bases, the J end lost 0 bases, and 7 bases lay between the germline ends. Germline lookup yields CDR1 LNHDA and CDR2 SQIVND (reference sequence). This CDR3 is built from 14 residues.

The genes are TRBV19 and TRBJ2-5; the D is unclear. The sequenced material came from PBMCs or T cells enriched from blood (not recorded which). The TCR originated in a woman between 25 and 40 years old who had recovered from COVID-19. The CDR3 reads CASSISVNQETQYF. The CDR3 DNA reads as TGTGCCAGTAGTATATCCGTTAACCAAGAGACCCAGTACTTC.